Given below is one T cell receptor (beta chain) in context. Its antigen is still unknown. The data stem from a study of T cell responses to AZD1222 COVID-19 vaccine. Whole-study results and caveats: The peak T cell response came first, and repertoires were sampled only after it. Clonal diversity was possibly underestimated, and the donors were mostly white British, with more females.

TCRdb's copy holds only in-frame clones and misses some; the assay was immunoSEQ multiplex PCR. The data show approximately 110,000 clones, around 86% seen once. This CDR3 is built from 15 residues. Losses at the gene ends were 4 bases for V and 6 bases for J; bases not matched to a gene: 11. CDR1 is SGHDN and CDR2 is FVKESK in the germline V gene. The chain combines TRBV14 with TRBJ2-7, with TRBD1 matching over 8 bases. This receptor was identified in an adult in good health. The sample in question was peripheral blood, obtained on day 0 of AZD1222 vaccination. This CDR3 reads CASSLERQGLGEQYF. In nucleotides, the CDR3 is TGTGCCAGCAGCCTCGAGCGACAGGGGTTGGGCGAGCAGTACTTC.